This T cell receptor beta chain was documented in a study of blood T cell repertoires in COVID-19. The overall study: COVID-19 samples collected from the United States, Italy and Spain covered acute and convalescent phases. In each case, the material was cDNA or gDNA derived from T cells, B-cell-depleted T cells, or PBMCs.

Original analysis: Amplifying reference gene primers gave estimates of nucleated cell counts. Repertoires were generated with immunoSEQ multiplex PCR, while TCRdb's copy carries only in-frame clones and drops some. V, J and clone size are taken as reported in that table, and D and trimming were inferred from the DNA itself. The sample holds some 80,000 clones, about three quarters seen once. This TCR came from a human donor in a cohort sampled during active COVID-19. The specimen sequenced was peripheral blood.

CDR3 sequence reads: CASSQDVGGGQGILNTEAFF. As DNA, the CDR3 is TGCGCCAGCAGCCAAGATGTGGGAGGAGGACAGGGGATTTTGAACACTGAAGCTTTCTTT. The chain employs TRBV4-3 and TRBJ1-1, with 9 bases that match TRBD1. CDR3 length: 20 amino acids. Germline lookup yields CDR1 LGHNA and CDR2 YSLEER. Trimming removed 0 bases from V and 0 bases from J; junction bases left unmatched: 14.